The 19 T cell receptor beta chains below come from one sample, sequenced in a study of memory CD4+ T cells and cytomegalovirus serostatus. The sort gate was single viable CD3+CD4+CD8-CD45RO+ cells for memory CD4+ T cells. Profiled with immunoSEQ multiplex PCR; TCRdb holds only in-frame clones, not every one. The sample shows about 64,000 clones, more than 70% of them seen only once. Sequenced: memory CD4+ T cells from blood. The receptors derive from an adult in good health and CMV-seronegative.

The rearrangement uses TRBV7-9 and TRBJ2-1; D call uncertain. Germline CDR1 SEHNR, CDR2 FQNEAQ (reference sequence). Trimming stripped 5 bases from V and 0 bases from J, with 11 bases between. The length of the CDR3 is 15 residues. The CDR3 sequence: CASSLGDFSYNEQFF. Written as DNA, the CDR3 is TGTGCCAGCAGCCTGGGTGACTTCTCCTACAATGAGCAGTTCTTC.

V and J are TRBV25-1 and TRBJ2-2; tentatively, D is TRBD2 (5 bases). Trimming pared 5 bases from V and 7 bases from J, leaving 11 bases between. CDR1 and CDR2 (germline): MGHDK, SYGVNS. The CDR3 spans 13 residues. CDR3 protein: CASSPHRGGELFF. In DNA, the CDR3 is TGTGCCAGCAGTCCTCACCGGGGCGGGGAGCTGTTTTTT.

The chain is built from TRBV6-1 and TRBJ2-7; D call uncertain. The CDR3 extends over 13 amino acids. Germline V gives CDR1 MNHNS, CDR2 SASEGT. V was cut by 2 bases and J by 6 bases, with 11 bases left in between. CDR3 sequence (DNA): TGTGCCAGCAGTGAATCCCGGGTGGGCGAGCAGTACTTC. Translated: CASSESRVGEQYF.

V and J are TRBV2 and TRBJ2-7; no clear D. The CDR3 consists of 12 residues. The V end was cut by 7 bases, the J end by 4 bases, with 11 bases between. Germline V gene lookup returns CDR1 SNHLY and CDR2 FYNNEI. The CDR3, as DNA: TGTGCCAGCAACCGAATCCCTTACGAGCAGTACTTC. Translating it yields CASNRIPYEQYF.

The chain combines TRBV6-5 with TRBJ2-1; a weak D match, TRBD1 (7 bases). The CDR3 runs 15 residues. V was cut by 5 bases and J by 2 bases, with 13 bases left in between. Germline loops: CDR1 MNHEY, CDR2 SVGAGI. The DNA of the CDR3 is TGTGCCAGCAGTCATACAGGGGAGGCCTACAATGAGCAGTTCTTC. Translated, it gives CASSHTGEAYNEQFF.

The sample holds a few counts of this clone. The rearrangement joins TRBV5-1 to TRBJ1-2; D remains ambiguous. Trimming took off 4 bases at V and 5 bases at J, with 18 bases between the two ends. The CDR3 sequence is 15 residues long. Germline CDR1 reads SGHRS; CDR2 reads YFSETQ. The CDR3 DNA is TGCGCCAGCAGCCCGGACCCGACGGACCATTATGGCTACACCTTC. Translated: CASSPDPTDHYGYTF.

The rearrangement uses TRBV5-1 and TRBJ2-1, with 7 bases identical to TRBD1. Germline V gene lookup returns CDR1 SGHRS and CDR2 YFSETQ. The CDR3 length is 14 residues. J lost 4 bases, V lost 4 bases, and 5 bases had no gene match. In nucleotides, the CDR3 is TGCGCCAGCAGCCCGGGACAGCTGTACAATGAGCAGTTCTTC. Residues: CASSPGQLYNEQFF.

The V gene is TRBV28, the J gene TRBJ2-3; D uncertain. The CDR3 has 12 amino acids. Trimming cost V 8 bases and J 0 bases, with 6 bases left between them. Germline CDR1 is MDHEN and CDR2 is SYDVKM. This CDR3 reads CASLGSTDTQYF. The CDR3 DNA is TGTGCCAGCCTCGGGAGCACAGATACGCAGTATTTT. Together with reference TRBV28 and TRBJ2-3, the CDR3 gives the full variable domain: DVKVTQSSRYLVKRTGEKVFLECVQDMDHENMFWYRQDPGLGLRLIYFSYDVKMKEKGDIPEGYSVSREKKERFSLILESASTNQTSMYLCASLGSTDTQYFGPGTRLTVL.

This sequence joins TRBV7-9 and TRBJ2-3, with 8 positions matching TRBD2. This CDR3 comprises 15 residues. V was clipped by 4 bases and J by 1 base; unmatched bases: 4. Germline values: CDR1 SEHNR, CDR2 FQNEAQ (reference sequence). The DNA of the CDR3 is TGTGCCAGCAGCTCACTAGCGGCGGGCACAGATACGCAGTATTTT. Protein: CASSSLAAGTDTQYF.

The gene calls are TRBV5-6 and TRBJ2-1; D not resolved. The CDR3 consists of 11 residues. V lost 3 bases, J lost 5 bases, and 3 bases lay in between. CDR1 is SGHDT, CDR2 YYEEEE, per germline. CDR3 sequence reads: CASSSHNEQFF. The CDR3 nucleotides are TGTGCCAGCAGCTCTCACAATGAGCAGTTCTTC.

V is TRBV19 and J is TRBJ2-7; D remains ambiguous. With 3 bases removed from V and 0 bases from J, the gap between germline ends came to 12 bases. The CDR3 covers 15 residues. Per the germline V gene, CDR1 is LNHDA and CDR2 is SQIVND (reference sequence). This chain's CDR3 is CASSIGLEFSYEQYF. CDR3 DNA: TGTGCCAGTAGTATCGGCCTAGAGTTCTCCTACGAGCAGTACTTC. Looking up the rest from reference TRBV19 and TRBJ2-7 gives the full variable domain: DGGITQSPKYLFRKEGQNVTLSCEQNLNHDAMYWYRQDPGQGLRLIYYSQIVNDFQKGDIAEGYSVSREKKESFPLTVTSAQKNPTAFYLCASSIGLEFSYEQYFGPGTRLTVT.

The chain has TRBV19 and TRBJ1-4; 9 positions agree with TRBD1. V shed 4 bases, J shed 5 bases, and the junction held 2 bases outside the gene matches. CDR1 LNHDA and CDR2 SQIVND come from the germline V gene (reference sequence). This CDR3 has 14 residues. CDR3 sequence reads: CASSRDRANEKLFF. CDR3 DNA sequence: TGTGCCAGTAGTAGGGACAGGGCAAATGAAAAACTGTTTTTT. The full variable domain, rest sourced from reference TRBV19 and TRBJ1-4, is DGGITQSPKYLFRKEGQNVTLSCEQNLNHDAMYWYRQDPGQGLRLIYYSQIVNDFQKGDIAEGYSVSREKKESFPLTVTSAQKNPTAFYLCASSRDRANEKLFFGSGTQLSVL.

The rearrangement joins TRBV7-2 to TRBJ1-2; TRBD1 matches at 8 bases. The V segment lost 4 bases and the J segment 1 base; nucleotides outside the gene matches: 11. The CDR3 contains 17 residues. CDR1 SGHTA and CDR2 FQGNSA come from the germline V gene. Here the CDR3 reads CASSSRQGIYINYGYTF. In nucleotides, the CDR3 is TGTGCCAGCAGCTCCAGACAGGGGATATATATTAACTATGGCTACACCTTC.

Of note for this clone: Germline is not matched at one junction end, which may reflect a read error. V and J are TRBV7-7 and TRBJ2-7; D possibly matches TRBD1 or TRBD2 (5 bases each). The CDR3 runs 15 residues. CDR1 is SSHAT and CDR2 is FNYEAQ in the germline V gene (reference sequence). The DNA of the CDR3 is TGTGCTAGCAGCTTAGGGCAGGGAGCACTCTACGAGCAGTACTTC. Translating gives CASSLGQGALYEQYF.

This chain joins TRBV19 and TRBJ1-1; D gene uncertain. Germline V gene sequence: CDR1 LNHDA, CDR2 SQIVND (reference sequence). Trimming removed 3 bases from V and 1 base from J, with 12 bases in between. This CDR3 contains 15 residues. The CDR3 coding sequence is TGTGCCAGTAGTATTTTTGGGTCCGCGAACACTGAAGCTTTCTTT. Protein: CASSIFGSANTEAFF.

The chain is built from TRBV18 and TRBJ2-5; TRBD2 might be the D (5 bases). This CDR3 has 14 residues. The ends were cut back, 0 bases at V and 5 bases at J, with 10 bases in the middle. Germline CDR1 is KGHSH and CDR2 is LQKENI. CDR3 loop: CASSPPGISETQYF. CDR3 sequence (DNA): TGTGCCAGCTCACCACCCGGGATTTCGGAGACCCAGTACTTC.

This chain connects TRBV11-2 to TRBJ2-1; the D is unclear. This CDR3 comprises 12 residues. Between the trimmed V and J ends, which lost 5 bases and 5 bases, there was a span of 7 bases. Germline values: CDR1 SGHAT, CDR2 FQNNGV. CDR3 region: CASSPLDNEQFF. CDR3 DNA: TGTGCCAGCAGCCCCCTCGACAATGAGCAGTTCTTC.

This chain uses TRBV7-2 with TRBJ2-1, with 8 bases aligning to TRBD2. Germline CDR1 and CDR2: SGHTA and FQGNSA. This CDR3 has 16 residues. The V and J ends lost 4 bases and 8 bases, in that order; junction bases with no gene match: 13. CDR3 in amino acids: CASSSSVRGGGYEQFF. CDR3 DNA sequence: TGTGCCAGCAGCTCCTCGGTACGGGGGGGCGGCTATGAGCAGTTCTTC. Full variable domain (remainder filled in from reference TRBV7-2 and TRBJ2-1): GAGVSQSPSNKVTEKGKDVELRCDPISGHTALYWYRQSLGQGLEFLIYFQGNSAPDKSGLPSDRFSAERTGGSVSTLTIQRTQQEDSAVYLCASSSSVRGGGYEQFFGPGTRLTVL.

This chain connects TRBV5-1 to TRBJ2-5, with D perhaps TRBD2 (6 bases). V lost 2 bases and J 1 base, leaving 15 bases between the germline ends. The CDR3 loop spans 16 amino acids. From germline, CDR1 is SGHRS and CDR2 YFSETQ. The CDR3 DNA reads TGCGCCAGCAGCTTCGGGGGTCACGCCTTCCAAGAGACCCAGTACTTC. Residues: CASSFGGHAFQETQYF. Together with reference TRBV5-1 and TRBJ2-5, the CDR3 gives the full variable domain: KAGVTQTPRYLIKTRGQQVTLSCSPISGHRSVSWYQQTPGQGLQFLFEYFSETQRNKGNFPGRFSGRQFSNSRSEMNVSTLELGDSALYLCASSFGGHAFQETQYFGPGTRLLVL.